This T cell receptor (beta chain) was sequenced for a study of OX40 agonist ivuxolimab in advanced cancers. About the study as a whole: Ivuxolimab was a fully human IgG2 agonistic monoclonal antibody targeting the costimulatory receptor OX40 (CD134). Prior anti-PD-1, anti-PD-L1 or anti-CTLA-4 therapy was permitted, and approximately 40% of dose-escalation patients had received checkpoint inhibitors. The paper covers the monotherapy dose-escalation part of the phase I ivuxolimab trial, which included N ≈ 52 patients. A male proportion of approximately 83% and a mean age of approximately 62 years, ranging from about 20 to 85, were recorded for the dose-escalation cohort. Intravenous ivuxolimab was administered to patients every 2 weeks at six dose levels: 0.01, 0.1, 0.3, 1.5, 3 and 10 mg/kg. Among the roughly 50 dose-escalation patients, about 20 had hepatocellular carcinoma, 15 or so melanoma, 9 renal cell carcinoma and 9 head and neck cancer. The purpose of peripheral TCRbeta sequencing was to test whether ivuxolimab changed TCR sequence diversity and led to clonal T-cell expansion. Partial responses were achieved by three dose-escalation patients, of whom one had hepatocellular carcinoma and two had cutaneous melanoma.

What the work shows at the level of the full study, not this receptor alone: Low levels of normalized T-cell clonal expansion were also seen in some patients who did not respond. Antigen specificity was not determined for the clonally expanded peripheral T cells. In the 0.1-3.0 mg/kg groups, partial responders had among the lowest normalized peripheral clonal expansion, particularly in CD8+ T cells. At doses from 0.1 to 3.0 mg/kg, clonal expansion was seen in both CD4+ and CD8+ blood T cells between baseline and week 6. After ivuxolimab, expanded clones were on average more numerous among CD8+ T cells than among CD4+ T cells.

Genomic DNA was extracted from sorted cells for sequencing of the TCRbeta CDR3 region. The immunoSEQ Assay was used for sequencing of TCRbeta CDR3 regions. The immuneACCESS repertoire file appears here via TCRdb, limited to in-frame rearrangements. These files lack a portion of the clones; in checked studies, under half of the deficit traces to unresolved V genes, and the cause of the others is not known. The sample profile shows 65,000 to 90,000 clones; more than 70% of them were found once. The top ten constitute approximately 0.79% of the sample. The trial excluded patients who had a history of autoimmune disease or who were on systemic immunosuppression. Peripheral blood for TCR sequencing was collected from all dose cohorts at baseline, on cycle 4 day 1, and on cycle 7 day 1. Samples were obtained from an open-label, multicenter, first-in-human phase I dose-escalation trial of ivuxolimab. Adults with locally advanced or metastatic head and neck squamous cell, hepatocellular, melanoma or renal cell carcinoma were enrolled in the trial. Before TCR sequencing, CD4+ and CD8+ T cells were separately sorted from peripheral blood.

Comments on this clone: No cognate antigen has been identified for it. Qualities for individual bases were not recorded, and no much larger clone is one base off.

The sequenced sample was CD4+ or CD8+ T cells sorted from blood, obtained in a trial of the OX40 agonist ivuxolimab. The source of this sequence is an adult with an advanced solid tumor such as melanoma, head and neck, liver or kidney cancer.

The DNA reads TGTGCCAGCAGCTTGGATCGCCCGGACACCGGGGAGCTGTTTTTT. Protein translation: CASSLDRPDTGELFF. The rearrangement joined TRBV7-2 to TRBJ2-2, with the D gene not clear enough to name. Based on the germline V gene, the CDR1 and CDR2 sequences are SGHTA and FQGNSA. The germline ends are 11 bases apart after V is trimmed by 3 bases and J by 3 bases. From cysteine to phenylalanine, the CDR3 is 15 amino acids long. Only CDR3 DNA is held: 45 bases, read in frame from base 1.